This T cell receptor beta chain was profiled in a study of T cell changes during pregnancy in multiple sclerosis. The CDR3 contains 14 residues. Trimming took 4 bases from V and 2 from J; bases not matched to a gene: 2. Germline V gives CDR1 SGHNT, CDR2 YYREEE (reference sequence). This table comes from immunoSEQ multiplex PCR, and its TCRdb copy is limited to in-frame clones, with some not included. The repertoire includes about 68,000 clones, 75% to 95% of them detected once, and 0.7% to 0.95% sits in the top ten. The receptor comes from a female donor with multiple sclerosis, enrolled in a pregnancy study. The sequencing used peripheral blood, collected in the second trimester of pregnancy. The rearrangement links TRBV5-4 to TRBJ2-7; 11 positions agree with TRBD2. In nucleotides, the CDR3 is TGTGCCAGCAGCCAACTAGCGGGGGCCTACGAGCAGTACTTC. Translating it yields CASSQLAGAYEQYF.